The clone carrying this T cell receptor beta chain is labeled as large. One entry per CDR3 protein results from TCRdb running MiXCR on the PCR reads. Of 9,000 to 10,000 distinct CDR3 sequences in the sample, 28% were seen once. J lost 2 bases, V lost 8 bases, and 7 bases had no gene match. Looked up from germline, CDR1 is MNHNS and CDR2 is SASEGT. The CDR3 has 14 residues. This sample stems from a study of immune characterization of retroperitoneal liposarcoma. V and J are TRBV6-1 and TRBJ2-3, with 7 bases lining up with TRBD2. This clonotype originated in a male donor with retroperitoneal liposarcoma. Sample: tumor tissue. The CDR3 protein is CASGGRGVTDTQYF. The CDR3 DNA reads TGTGCCAGCGGGGGTCGGGGGGTCACAGATACGCAGTATTTT.